Shown below are 27 T cell receptor beta chains from a single sample sequenced in a study of post-analysis software for immune sequencing data. Broader study findings: The study found TRBV5-6, TRBV5-1 and TRBV20-1 among a few TRBV segments more frequent in patients than controls.

Unique molecular identifiers were carried by the TCR beta cDNA libraries. TCRdb recomputed calls from the PCR reads with MiXCR, one row per CDR3 protein. This table has a few hundred thousand distinct CDR3 sequences, approximately 34% appearing once. No cognate antigen is known for these TCRs. The sequenced sample consisted of blood. These receptors were obtained from a girl between 10 and 17 years old with multiple sclerosis.

This clonotype was recorded many times. This sequence joins TRBV4-1 and TRBJ1-5; D not certain. The CDR3 contains 15 residues. With 4 bases removed from V and 1 base from J, the gap between germline ends came to 11 bases. Germline V CDR1 and CDR2: MGHRA, YSYEKL. The CDR3 is CASSPEGGSNQPQHF. The CDR3 bases are TGCGCCAGCAGCCCCGAGGGTGGAAGCAATCAGCCCCAGCATTTT.

With regard to this clonotype: This clone may be a read error of a much larger clone one base away. This sequence joins TRBV5-5 and TRBJ2-7; perhaps TRBD1 as D (5 bases). In germline, CDR1 is SGHKS, CDR2 YYEKEE (reference sequence). The CDR3 has 15 amino acids. The CDR3 DNA is TGTGCCGGCAGCTTGGATTGGGGCAGTCCCTACGAGCAGTACTTC. Protein: CAGSLDWGSPYEQYF.

The gene calls are TRBV5-1 and TRBJ2-1; the D gene is possibly TRBD2 (5 bases). This CDR3 comprises 14 residues. CDR1 is SGHRS and CDR2 is YFSETQ in the germline V gene. Trimming cost V 1 base and J 2 bases, with 7 bases left between them. CDR3 amino acids: CASSLSGAYNEQFF. In nucleotides, the CDR3 is TGCGCCAGCAGCTTGTCCGGGGCCTACAATGAGCAGTTCTTC.

Only a few counts were recorded for this clonotype. The chain uses TRBV3-1 and TRBJ1-5, with a tentative D call TRBD1 (5 bases). The CDR3 has 14 residues. Germline values: CDR1 LGHDT, CDR2 YNNKEL (reference sequence). Trimming removed 3 bases at V and 2 bases at J, with 8 bases between. The CDR3 region has the DNA TGTGCCAGCAGCCACGGGGCTCGCAATCAGCCCCAGCATTTT. This gives the protein CASSHGARNQPQHF.

The chain couples TRBV6-5 to TRBJ2-2; 8 positions match TRBD2. Germline trimming cut 6 bases from V and 3 bases from J; bases unmatched to any gene: 3. The CDR3 extends over 14 amino acids. Per germline, CDR1 MNHEY and CDR2 SVGAGI. In DNA, the CDR3 is TGTGCCAGCAGAAGCGGGAGTGACACCGGGGAGCTGTTTTTT. Its translation is CASRSGSDTGELFF.

This clonotype has just a few counts. The V and J genes are TRBV12-3 or TRBV12-4 and TRBJ1-3, with 9 nucleotides matching TRBD1. With 7 bases clipped from V and 1 base from J, the junction kept 5 bases outside the gene matches. The CDR3 has 15 residues. The CDR3 reads CASTDRGLSGNTIYF. Here the CDR3 DNA reads TGTGCCAGCACGGACAGGGGTCTTTCTGGAAACACCATATATTTT.

Note on this clonotype: A far larger clone is a single base away, which makes a read error likely. This chain joins TRBV27 and TRBJ1-2; D gene unclear. This CDR3 spans 12 amino acids. Germline V gene lookup returns CDR1 MNHEY and CDR2 SMNVEV (reference sequence). The V end was cut by 6 bases, the J end by 6 bases, with 11 bases between. Here the CDR3 reads CASSLSGHGYTF. Written as DNA, the CDR3 is TGTGCCAGCAGCTTGTCCGGACATGGCTACACCTTC.

Worth noting for this clonotype: A much bigger clone sits one base away, suggesting this may be a read error. This rearrangement joins TRBV20-1 to TRBJ2-1; 9 nucleotides align to TRBD1. This CDR3 has 15 residues. Germline values: CDR1 DFQATT, CDR2 SNEGSKA (reference sequence). CDR3 nucleotide sequence: TGCAGTTCTAGTAACCGGGACAGGGACTACAATGAGCAGTTCTTC. Its protein product is CSSSNRDRDYNEQFF.

This clonotype has a count of ten or more. This rearrangement joins TRBV12-3 or TRBV12-4 to TRBJ2-1; D may be TRBD2 (6 bases). The V end lost 6 bases, the J end lost 5 bases, and 23 bases lay between the germline ends. The CDR3 length is 17 residues. In nucleotides, the CDR3 is TGTGCCAGCAGCCCTGGTTTTCCTAGCGACTTCGACAATGAGCAGTTCTTC. Its protein is CASSPGFPSDFDNEQFF.

A word on this clonotype: A much larger clonotype is one base distant, so this may be a read error. V and J are TRBV4-2 and TRBJ2-1; D could derive from TRBD1 or TRBD2 (6 bases each). Germline assignment: CDR1 LGHNA and CDR2 YNFKEQ. The CDR3 is made up of 15 amino acids. CDR3 sequence: CVSSQDRGDGAEQFF. CDR3 bases: TGTGTCAGCAGCCAAGATAGGGGGGATGGGGCTGAGCAGTTCTTC.

This clonotype was found many times. The chain uses TRBV29-1 and TRBJ2-1; TRBD2 agrees at 9 bases. This CDR3 comprises 16 residues. V gave up 0 bases and J gave up 3 bases; unmatched junction bases: 6. CDR1 SQVTM and CDR2 ANQGSEA come from the germline V gene. The CDR3 spells CSVEERIAGDYNEQFF. The CDR3 DNA reads TGCAGCGTTGAAGAACGGATAGCGGGAGACTACAATGAGCAGTTCTTC.

The chain couples TRBV20-1 to TRBJ2-1; D gene ambiguous. Germline V gene data show CDR1 as DFQATT and CDR2 as SNEGSKA (reference sequence). V was cut by 4 bases and J by 5 bases, with 15 bases left in between. This CDR3 has 14 amino acids. The CDR3 sequence is CSAINSRSHNEQFF. DNA of the CDR3: TGCAGTGCTATTAATAGCAGAAGCCACAATGAGCAGTTCTTC.

Concerning this clonotype itself: Since a much larger clone is just one base distant, this may be a read error. This rearrangement joins TRBV20-1 to TRBJ2-3, with TRBD2 identical over 9 bases. The CDR3 has 12 residues. The germline V gene encodes CDR1 DFQATT and CDR2 SNEGSKA (reference sequence). CDR3 coding DNA: TGCAGGGCTAGCGGGGACGCAGATACGCAGTATTTT. This encodes CRASGDADTQYF.

This clonotype was detected ten times or more. The chain uses TRBV10-3 and TRBJ2-1, with 12 bases aligning to TRBD2. The CDR3 is 14 amino acids. The ends lost 7 bases at V and 5 bases at J; junction bases unmatched: 3. Germline CDR1 reads ENHRY; CDR2 reads SYGVKD. CDR3 residues: CAITPSGRDNEQFF. DNA of the CDR3: TGTGCCATCACGCCTAGCGGGAGGGACAATGAGCAGTTCTTC.

In this sample, this clonotype turned up a few times. The chain uses TRBV6-1 and TRBJ1-4; D gene uncertain. Trimming cost V 7 bases and J 3 bases, with 9 bases left between them. CDR1 MNHNS and CDR2 SASEGT come from the germline V gene. This CDR3 has 13 amino acids. CDR3 residues: CASTQQPNEKLFF. The CDR3 bases are TGTGCCAGCACCCAGCAGCCTAATGAAAAACTGTTTTTT.

The chain links TRBV12-3 or TRBV12-4 to TRBJ2-3; a possible D gene is TRBD2 (6 bases). With 4 bases removed from V and 3 bases from J, the gap between germline ends came to 11 bases. The CDR3 runs to 14 residues. CDR3 bases: TGTGCCAGCAGTTCCAACGGGAGAACAGATACGCAGTATTTT. The encoded protein is CASSSNGRTDTQYF.

This clonotype was detected ten times or more. CDR3 nucleotides: TGTGCCAGCAGCCAGACTAGCGGGCCCCAAGAGACCCAGTACTTC. It encodes CASSQTSGPQETQYF. The rearrangement uses TRBV3-1 and TRBJ2-5, with 10 bases matching TRBD2. This CDR3 comprises 15 residues. Looked up from germline, CDR1 is LGHDT and CDR2 is YNNKEL (reference sequence). V lost 3 bases, J lost 1 base, and 2 bases stayed unmatched.

This clonotype occurred many times. The chain uses TRBV2 and TRBJ2-1, with 8 bases fitting TRBD2. The V gene's germline CDR1 is SNHLY and CDR2 FYNNEI. The CDR3 has 16 residues. J gave up 5 bases and V 4 bases, and 10 bases lay outside the gene matches. This CDR3 reads CASSAPPGRGDNEQFF. In nucleotides, the CDR3 is TGTGCCAGCAGTGCCCCCCCCGGGCGGGGGGACAATGAGCAGTTCTTC.

At least ten counts were recorded for this clonotype. The gene calls are TRBV10-3 and TRBJ1-1; D is uncertain. The germline gives CDR1 ENHRY, CDR2 SYGVKD. Trimming took off 2 bases at V and 5 bases at J, with 3 bases between the two ends. The CDR3 extends over 11 amino acids. CDR3 amino acids: CAISEMTEAFF. The DNA for the CDR3 is TGTGCCATCAGTGAGATGACTGAAGCTTTCTTT.

As concerns this clonotype: This may be a read error, as it is one base from a much larger clone. The chain has TRBV28 and TRBJ2-1; D remains ambiguous. Judging by the DNA end, TRBJ2-7 fits better; the J call may be wrong. This CDR3 has 14 amino acids. CDR1 and CDR2 (germline): MDHEN, SYDVKM. CDR3 region: CASSQRGIYNEQYF. The CDR3 DNA reads as TGTGCCAGCAGCCAACGTGGGATATACAATGAGCAGTACTTC.

This clonotype was recorded once. With a much larger clone just one base away, this may be a read error. The chain couples TRBV5-6 to TRBJ2-3, with D hard to call. The germline gives CDR1 SGHDT, CDR2 YYEEEE. This CDR3 is 14 amino acids long. The CDR3: CAGSSPPRADTQYF. The CDR3 region has the DNA TGTGCCGGCAGCTCTCCTCCACGGGCAGATACGCAGTATTTT.

The J gene is TRBJ2-1, the V gene TRBV5-1; 7 bases are shared with TRBD1. The V gene's germline CDR1 is SGHRS and CDR2 YFSETQ. The CDR3 is 12 amino acids. The J segment lost 6 bases and the V segment lost 6 bases, leaving 3 bases of the junction unmatched. The CDR3 reads CASKGQINEQFF. CDR3 bases: TGCGCCAGCAAGGGACAGATCAATGAGCAGTTCTTC. The whole variable domain, remainder taken from reference TRBV5-1 and TRBJ2-1, is KAGVTQTPRYLIKTRGQQVTLSCSPISGHRSVSWYQQTPGQGLQFLFEYFSETQRNKGNFPGRFSGRQFSNSRSEMNVSTLELGDSALYLCASKGQINEQFFGPGTRLTVL.

This clonotype was observed a handful of times. This chain connects TRBV20-1 to TRBJ1-5; TRBD1 agrees at 8 bases. CDR3 length equals 14 residues. The V gene end was trimmed by 6 bases and the J gene end by 4 bases; junction bases not matched to a gene: 8. The germline CDR1 and CDR2 sequences are DFQATT and SNEGSKA (reference sequence). CDR3 sequence (DNA): TGCAGTGCCCACGGGACAGGAAATAATCAGCCCCAGCATTTT. Residues: CSAHGTGNNQPQHF.

Details on this clonotype: One end of the junction varies from germline; a read error may be responsible. V is TRBV27 and J is TRBJ2-1; either TRBD1 or TRBD2 may supply D (5 bases each). CDR1 is MNHEY, CDR2 SMNVEV, per germline (reference sequence). The CDR3 loop spans 14 amino acids. The CDR3 sequence is CASSYKWGSDELFF. CDR3 sequence (DNA): TGTGCCAGCAGTTATAAGTGGGGGTCGGATGAGCTGTTCTTC.

Details on this clonotype: The DNA is left out, because the CDR3 cannot be placed on it with certainty; the CDR3 is given as TCRdb lists it. The V call is TRBV6-1, the J call TRBJ2-4; whether TRBD1, the table's D call, matches the DNA was not checked. Both ends counted, the CDR3 spans 15 residues. Germline values: CDR1 MNHNS, CDR2 SASEGT. The CDR3 sequence: CASSEVGEGSNIQHF.

V is TRBV5-1 and J is TRBJ2-7, with 8 bases identical to TRBD1. From germline, CDR1 is SGHRS and CDR2 YFSETQ. CDR3 size: 14 residues. The trim removed 0 bases at V and 5 bases at J, leaving 4 bases unmatched. CDR3 sequence: CASSLEDRVNEQYF. The CDR3 bases are TGCGCCAGCAGCTTGGAGGACAGGGTTAACGAGCAGTACTTC.

This clonotype was counted ten times or more. The chain uses TRBV3-1 and TRBJ1-1; D gene uncertain. With 1 base removed from V and 10 bases from J, the gap between germline ends came to 13 bases. CDR3 length: 13 residues. Germline lookup yields CDR1 LGHDT and CDR2 YNNKEL (reference sequence). CDR3 sequence: CASSQVPSNGAFF. CDR3 coding DNA: TGTGCCAGCAGCCAAGTTCCCTCGAATGGAGCTTTCTTT.